The source of this T cell receptor beta chain is a study of shared clonotypes between healthy human individuals. Several immunoSEQ plates held equal portions of the genomic DNA taken from each subset. Methods used by the authors: From ImmunoSEQ came sequences covering only the junction and carrying no quality scores, so filtering differed. Measured with immunoSEQ multiplex PCR; TCRdb has only the in-frame clones, and not every one. That table is the source of V, J and clone size, and D and trimming were worked out from the DNA. There are about 470,000 clones in the sample; more than 75% occur only once, and around 13% lies in the top ten. Trimming cost V 0 bases and J 1 base; bases outside gene matches: 4. The CDR3 loop spans 17 amino acids. Germline V gene sequence: CDR1 MGHRA, CDR2 YSYEKL.

This clonotype was obtained from a woman aged 40 to 55 in good health. Some clones in this sample may be carry-over from other donors' samples. The chain joins TRBV4-1 to TRBJ1-5, with TRBD1 matching 9 bases. The sequenced material came from PBMCs. The CDR3 reads CASSQEGQGASNQPQHF. In nucleotides, the CDR3 is TGCGCCAGCAGCCAAGAGGGACAGGGCGCAAGCAATCAGCCCCAGCATTTT.